One sample yielded the 26 T cell receptor beta chains listed below, sequenced in a study of T-cell reconstitution after alpha-beta-depleted transplantation in children. Library preparation (for TCRbeta) was performed with unique molecular identifiers. In TCRdb, the PCR reads were re-called with MiXCR into one record per CDR3 protein. The sample includes a few hundred thousand distinct CDR3 sequences, around 46% of them seen just once. Sequences were derived from PBMCs, sampled before TCRalphabeta/CD19-depleted stem cell transplant. The receptors were sampled from a girl aged 2 to 10 with aplastic anemia, due to receive a stem cell transplant.

The chain employs TRBV5-5 and TRBJ2-2; TRBD1 might be the D (6 bases). V dropped 5 bases and J dropped 1 base, with 12 bases sitting between them. This CDR3 is 15 amino acids long. The germline gives CDR1 SGHKS, CDR2 YYEKEE (reference sequence). The CDR3 protein is CASSGGSWNTGELFF. In DNA form, the CDR3 reads TGTGCCAGCAGTGGGGGCAGTTGGAACACCGGGGAGCTGTTTTTT.

The V and J genes are TRBV20-1 and TRBJ2-7; 10 bases agree with TRBD2. J was trimmed by 2 bases and V by 3 bases; bases with no gene match: 4. Germline-derived CDR1 and CDR2 are DFQATT and SNEGSKA (reference sequence). The CDR3 consists of 14 residues. CDR3 in DNA: TGCAGTGCTAGGGGGACTAGCGACACCTACGAGCAGTACTTC. Translation: CSARGTSDTYEQYF.

This clonotype was seen only a few times. V and J are TRBV4-3 and TRBJ2-2, with a weak D call TRBD2 (6 bases). The CDR3 extends over 16 amino acids. Trimming pared 3 bases from V and 2 bases from J, leaving 13 bases between. Germline CDR1 is LGHNA and CDR2 is YSLEER. This CDR3 is CASSQAGTLNTGELFF. The CDR3 bases are TGCGCCAGCAGCCAGGCCGGGACTTTAAACACCGGGGAGCTGTTTTTT.

Turning to this clonotype: Its ends do not fully match the called genes, so a read error is possible. The rearrangement joins TRBV5-1 to TRBJ1-1; D is unresolved. Germline V gene sequence: CDR1 SGHRS, CDR2 YFSETQ. The length of the CDR3 is 13 residues. Here the CDR3 DNA reads TGCGCCAGCACCTTGGAGCGGAACACTGAAGCTTTCTTT. It codes for CASTLERNTEAFF.

The chain employs TRBV11-2 and TRBJ2-3; D is ambiguous. This CDR3 spans 15 amino acids. With 2 bases removed from V and 2 bases from J, the gap between germline ends came to 11 bases. The germline V gene has CDR1 SGHAT and CDR2 FQNNGV. The CDR3 protein is CASSLSRHDTDTQYF. CDR3 DNA sequence: TGTGCCAGCAGCTTAAGTAGGCACGACACAGATACGCAGTATTTT.

This chain uses TRBV20-1 with TRBJ2-3; the match to TRBD2 covers 8 bases. The CDR3 has 16 residues. J was trimmed by 2 bases and V by 3 bases; bases with no gene match: 10. Per the germline V gene, CDR1 is DFQATT and CDR2 is SNEGSKA (reference sequence). The CDR3 loop reads CSASSPQRGNTDTQYF. CDR3 in DNA: TGCAGTGCTAGTTCCCCACAGCGGGGGAACACAGATACGCAGTATTTT.

This clonotype was seen just once. The chain employs TRBV5-6 and TRBJ1-4; D is perhaps TRBD1 (5 bases). The CDR3 totals 15 residues. The V gene lost 3 bases and the J gene lost 8 bases, with 17 bases spanning the gap. The germline gives CDR1 SGHDT, CDR2 YYEEEE. The CDR3 sequence is CASSSMMGVREKLFF. The CDR3, as DNA: TGTGCCAGCAGCTCGATGATGGGGGTTAGAGAAAAACTGTTTTTT.

The chain links TRBV9 to TRBJ2-5; TRBD1 aligns across 8 bases. Germline V lookup: CDR1 SGDLS, CDR2 YYNGEE. With 5 bases clipped from V and 5 bases from J, the junction kept 11 bases outside the gene matches. The length of the CDR3 is 15 residues. CDR3 DNA: TGTGCCAGCAGTGCAAAGGACAGGGCAAGGGAGACCCAGTACTTC. This encodes CASSAKDRARETQYF.

The chain couples TRBV28 to TRBJ2-7, with D possibly TRBD2 on 6 matching bases. Trimming left V 7 bases short and J 2 bases short, with 18 bases between. Germline V CDR1 and CDR2: MDHEN, SYDVKM. This CDR3 region has 15 residues. CDR3 in DNA: TGTGCCAGCACTTATCGGAGGGCAGTTCCCTACGAGCAGTACTTC. This sequence encodes CASTYRRAVPYEQYF.

The genes are TRBV9 and TRBJ2-2; 7 bases fit TRBD2. The CDR3 has 15 residues. Germline lookup yields CDR1 SGDLS and CDR2 YYNGEE. V was clipped by 0 bases and J by 7 bases; unmatched bases: 6. The CDR3 nucleotides are TGTGCCAGCAGCGTAGTAGATCGGGGGGACGGGGAGCTGTTTTTT. Translation: CASSVVDRGDGELFF.

This clonotype was counted a single time. The chain is built from TRBV6-5 and TRBJ2-2; 12 positions agree with TRBD1. The length of the CDR3 is 15 residues. The junction had 1 base not matched to a gene; V was cut back by 2 bases and J by 6 bases. Germline CDR1 and CDR2: MNHEY and SVGAGI. CDR3 residues: CASSYGTGGPGELFF. CDR3 bases: TGTGCCAGCAGTTACGGGACAGGGGGCCCCGGGGAGCTGTTTTTT.

The V gene is TRBV20-1, the J gene TRBJ2-2, with 8 bases lining up with TRBD2. V lost 6 bases to trimming and J lost 0 bases; unmatched junction nucleotides: 12. CDR1 is DFQATT and CDR2 is SNEGSKA in the germline V gene (reference sequence). CDR3 length: 17 residues. Here the CDR3 reads CSAESLPSGPNTGELFF. The CDR3 DNA is TGCAGTGCCGAAAGCCTCCCTAGCGGGCCGAACACCGGGGAGCTGTTTTTT.

This chain connects TRBV25-1 to TRBJ2-5, with 14 bases matching TRBD2. Trimming took 1 base from V and 1 from J; bases not matched to a gene: 2. CDR1 and CDR2 from the germline V gene are MGHDK and SYGVNS. The CDR3 totals 17 residues. The CDR3 here is CASSEWTSGGIQETQYF. Here the CDR3 DNA reads TGTGCCAGCAGTGAATGGACTAGCGGGGGGATCCAAGAGACCCAGTACTTC.

The sample holds many counts of this clonotype. This chain uses TRBV3-1 with TRBJ2-1, with D unresolved. The germline CDR1 and CDR2 sequences are LGHDT and YNNKEL (reference sequence). Trimming left V 4 bases short and J 8 bases short, with 15 bases between. CDR3 length equals 14 residues. The CDR3 DNA reads TGTGCCAGCAGCCTCGCGGCCTTGCCCGATGAGCAGTTCTTC. Protein product: CASSLAALPDEQFF.

Here the CDR3 reads CASSYGLAGAPGSYEQYF. In nucleotides, the CDR3 is TGTGCCAGCAGTTATGGACTAGCGGGAGCCCCCGGCTCCTACGAGCAGTACTTC. The rearrangement joins TRBV6-2 or TRBV6-3 to TRBJ2-7; 13 positions agree with TRBD2. The CDR3 runs to 18 residues. Germline V gives CDR1 MNHEY, CDR2 SVGEGT. V lost 3 bases to trimming and J lost 0 bases; unmatched junction nucleotides: 8.

The chain links TRBV2 to TRBJ2-7, with D uncertain. Germline-derived CDR1 and CDR2 are SNHLY and FYNNEI. V lost 2 bases and J lost 1, with 9 bases in between. The CDR3 has 14 residues. The CDR3 sequence: CASSESATSYEQYF. CDR3 bases: TGTGCCAGCAGTGAATCGGCGACATCCTACGAGCAGTACTTC.

The chain has TRBV6-2 or TRBV6-3 and TRBJ2-6; D is perhaps TRBD1 (6 bases). Trimming took 6 bases from V and 0 from J, leaving 15 bases between them. Per the germline V gene, CDR1 is MNHEY and CDR2 is SVGEGT. The CDR3 loop spans 17 amino acids. The CDR3 sequence: CASSPRTDHSGANVLTF. CDR3 DNA: TGTGCCAGCAGCCCCCGGACAGACCACTCTGGGGCCAACGTCCTGACTTTC.

This clonotype occurred a few times. The J gene is TRBJ1-5, the V gene TRBV5-1; D may be TRBD1 (5 bases). The germline V and J ends were trimmed by 4 bases and 10 bases, with 18 bases remaining between them. This CDR3 comprises 14 residues. Per germline, CDR1 SGHRS and CDR2 YFSETQ. Here the CDR3 DNA reads TGCGCCAGCAGCCCCGGACATGGCTCAGGCCCCCAGCATTTT. Translation gives CASSPGHGSGPQHF.

The genes are TRBV20-1 and TRBJ2-3; TRBD2 aligns across 10 bases. With V trimmed by 3 bases and J by 2 bases, 11 bases remained unmatched. CDR1 and CDR2 from the germline V gene are DFQATT and SNEGSKA (reference sequence). This CDR3 spans 17 amino acids. CDR3 sequence reads: CSASRASGGLSTDTQYF. The CDR3 nucleotides read TGCAGTGCTAGTCGGGCTAGCGGGGGCCTATCCACAGATACGCAGTATTTT.

The table lists this clonotype with many counts. The chain couples TRBV11-2 to TRBJ2-7; D gene unclear. The CDR3 length is 13 residues. Per the germline V gene, CDR1 is SGHAT and CDR2 is FQNNGV. Trimming shortened V by 5 bases and J by 2 bases, and 10 bases separated the two germline ends. CDR3 protein: CASSVRGTYEQYF. The DNA of the CDR3 is TGTGCCAGCAGCGTGCGAGGAACCTACGAGCAGTACTTC. The entire variable domain, with the rest obtained from reference TRBV11-2 and TRBJ2-7, is as follows: EAGVAQSPRYKIIEKRQSVAFWCNPISGHATLYWYQQILGQGPKLLIQFQNNGVVDDSQLPKDRFSAERLKGVDSTLKIQPAKLEDSAVYLCASSVRGTYEQYFGPGTRLTVT.

The chain combines TRBV5-6 with TRBJ2-3, with D tentatively TRBD2 (6 bases). Germline CDR1 reads SGHDT; CDR2 reads YYEEEE. The CDR3 length is 16 residues. Trimming removed 0 bases at V and 4 bases at J, with 15 bases between. CDR3 region: CASSLGREYVSDTQYF. Here the CDR3 DNA reads TGTGCCAGCAGCTTGGGGCGGGAATACGTGTCAGATACGCAGTATTTT.

The chain has TRBV7-2 and TRBJ2-1; the D gene is possibly TRBD1 (6 bases). V was shortened by 3 bases and J by 9 bases, with 15 bases between the two germline ends. CDR3 size: 14 residues. Germline V gives CDR1 SGHTA, CDR2 FQGNSA. The CDR3 coding sequence is TGTGCCAGCAGCTTGTTAGCAGGGGCGAGTGAGCAGTTCTTC. Translating gives CASSLLAGASEQFF.

The V call is TRBV11-2, the J call TRBJ1-6, with D unresolved. This CDR3 is 14 amino acids long. V was trimmed by 4 bases and J by 7 bases, leaving 11 bases between them. Germline CDR1 SGHAT, CDR2 FQNNGV. CDR3 in DNA: TGTGCCAGCAGCTCAGCCTTACGAAATTCACCCCTCCACTTT. As protein: CASSSALRNSPLHF.

The V call is TRBV28, the J call TRBJ2-5, with 7 bases lining up with TRBD2. The germline V gene encodes CDR1 MDHEN and CDR2 SYDVKM. V was clipped by 2 bases and J by 5 bases; unmatched bases: 8. This CDR3 spans 15 amino acids. CDR3 nucleotides: TGTGCCAGCAGTTTAACTGAGGGAGGGAGGGAGACCCAGTACTTC. Its protein is CASSLTEGGRETQYF.

The rearrangement uses TRBV20-1 and TRBJ2-5, with 8 bases fitting TRBD2. CDR1 and CDR2 (germline): DFQATT, SNEGSKA (reference sequence). The junction had 2 bases not matched to a gene; V was cut back by 6 bases and J by 2 bases. This CDR3 has 12 residues. CDR3 amino acids: CSAGLVQETQYF. The CDR3, as DNA: TGCAGTGCGGGACTAGTTCAAGAGACCCAGTACTTC.

The sample holds many counts of this clonotype. The chain recombines TRBV6-2 or TRBV6-3 with TRBJ2-4; D gene ambiguous. The germline CDR1 and CDR2 sequences are MNHEY and SVGEGT. The V end lost 6 bases, the J end lost 0 bases, and 6 bases lay between the germline ends. The CDR3 length is 13 residues. The CDR3, as DNA: TGTGCCAGCAGGGTCTTAGCCAAAAACATTCAGTACTTC. This sequence encodes CASRVLAKNIQYF.